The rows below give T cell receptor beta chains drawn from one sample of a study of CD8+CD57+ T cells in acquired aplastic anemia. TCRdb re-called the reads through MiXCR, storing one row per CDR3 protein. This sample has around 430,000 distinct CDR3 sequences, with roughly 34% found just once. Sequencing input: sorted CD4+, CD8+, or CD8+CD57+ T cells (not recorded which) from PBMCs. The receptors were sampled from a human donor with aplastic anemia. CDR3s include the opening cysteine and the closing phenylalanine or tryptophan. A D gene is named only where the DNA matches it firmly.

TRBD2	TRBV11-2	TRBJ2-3	CASSFGLAGGWNTDTQYF
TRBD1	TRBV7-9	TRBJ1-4	CASSSRDRTEKLFF
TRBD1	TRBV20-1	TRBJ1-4	CSARGGQGGEKLFF
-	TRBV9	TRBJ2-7	CASSVDSDTPYGHF
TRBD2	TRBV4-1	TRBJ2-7	CASRRTSGGDYEQYF
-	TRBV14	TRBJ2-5	CASSQAVQFQETQYF
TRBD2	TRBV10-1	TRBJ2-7	CASSADPSGRIYEQYF
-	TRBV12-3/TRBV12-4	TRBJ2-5	CASSGLGETQYF
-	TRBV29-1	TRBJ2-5	CSVLKGGKGQYF
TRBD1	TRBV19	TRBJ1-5	CASSRQGSQHF
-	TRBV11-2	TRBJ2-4	CASSLSKLLAKNIQYF
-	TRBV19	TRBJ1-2	CASSKVNYGYTF
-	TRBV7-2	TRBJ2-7	CASSLAKGAWREQYF
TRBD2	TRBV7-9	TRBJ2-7	CASRSSGGHYEQYF
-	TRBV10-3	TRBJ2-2	CAITAASGSNTGELFF
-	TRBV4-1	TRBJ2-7	CASSQEGGTGYEQYF
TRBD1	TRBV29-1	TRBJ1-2	CSVPGQANYGYTF
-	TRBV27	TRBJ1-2	CASSLLGQNNDGYTF
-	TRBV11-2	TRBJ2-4	CASSLDGGGLAKNIQCF
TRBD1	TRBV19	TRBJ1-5	CASHDRENQPQHF
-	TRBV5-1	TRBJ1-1	CASSSIGGGGTVNTEAFF
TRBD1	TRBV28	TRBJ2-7	CASRSAGQGYEQYF
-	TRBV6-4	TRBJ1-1	CATMGGPEAFF
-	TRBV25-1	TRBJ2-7	CASSERIGLSYEQYF
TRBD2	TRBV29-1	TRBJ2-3	CSLTLAGTTDTQYF
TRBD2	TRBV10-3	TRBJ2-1	CAISASSGAPYNEQFF
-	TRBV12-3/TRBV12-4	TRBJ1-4	CASSSRALISNEKLFF
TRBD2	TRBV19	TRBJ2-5	CASSLGDSGLVQETQYF
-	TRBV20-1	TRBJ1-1	CSATGVFDTEAFF
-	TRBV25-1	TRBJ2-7	CASRTVSAGRGYEQYF
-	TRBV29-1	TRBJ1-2	CSVVRDTVGYTF
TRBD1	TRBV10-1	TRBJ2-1	CASRADRGHNEQFF
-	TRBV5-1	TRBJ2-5	CASSLGDTPQETQYF
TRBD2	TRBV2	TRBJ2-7	CASWGTSGYEQYF
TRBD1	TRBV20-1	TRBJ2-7	CSAIWDRTSSYEQYF
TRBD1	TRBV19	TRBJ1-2	CASRPGQGASYGYTF
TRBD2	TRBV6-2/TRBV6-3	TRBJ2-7	CASSYWASGSYEQYF
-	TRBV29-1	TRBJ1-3	CSVGIFSGNTIYF
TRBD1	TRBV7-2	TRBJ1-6	CASSQDRTPLHF
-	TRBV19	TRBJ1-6	CASSIGIGGALHF
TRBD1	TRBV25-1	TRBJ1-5	CASSTTGQGESQPQHF
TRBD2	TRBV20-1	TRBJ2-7	CSAGTSGAYEQYF
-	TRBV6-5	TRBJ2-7	CASSYSKAGSEQYF
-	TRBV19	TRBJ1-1	CASTTWTRAGMNTEAFF
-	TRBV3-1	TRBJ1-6	CASSETYNSPPHF